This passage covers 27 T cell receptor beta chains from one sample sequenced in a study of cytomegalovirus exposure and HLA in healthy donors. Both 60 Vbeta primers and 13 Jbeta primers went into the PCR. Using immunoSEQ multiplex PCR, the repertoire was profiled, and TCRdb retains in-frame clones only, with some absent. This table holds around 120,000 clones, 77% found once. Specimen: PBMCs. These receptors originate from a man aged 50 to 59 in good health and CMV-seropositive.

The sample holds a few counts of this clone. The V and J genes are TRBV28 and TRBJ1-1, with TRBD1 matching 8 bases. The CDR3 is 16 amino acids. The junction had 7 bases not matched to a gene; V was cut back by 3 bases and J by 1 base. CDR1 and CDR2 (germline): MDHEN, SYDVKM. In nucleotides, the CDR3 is TGTGCCAGCAGTTTCACAGGGGGGGCGAAGAACACTGAAGCTTTCTTT. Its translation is CASSFTGGAKNTEAFF.

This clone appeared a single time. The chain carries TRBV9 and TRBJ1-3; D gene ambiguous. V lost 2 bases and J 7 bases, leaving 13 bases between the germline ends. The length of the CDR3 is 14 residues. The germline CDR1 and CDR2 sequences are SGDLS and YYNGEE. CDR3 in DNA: TGTGCCAGCAGCGTCCGGAGCAGTTTTAACACCATATATTTT. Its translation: CASSVRSSFNTIYF.

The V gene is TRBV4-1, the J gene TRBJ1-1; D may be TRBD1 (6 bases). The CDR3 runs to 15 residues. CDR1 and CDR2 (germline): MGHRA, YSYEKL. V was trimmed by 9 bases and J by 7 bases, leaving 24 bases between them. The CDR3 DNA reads TGCGCCAGTAGAACGACAGGTAAAAGAAAACATGAAGCTTTCTTT. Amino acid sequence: CASRTTGKRKHEAFF.

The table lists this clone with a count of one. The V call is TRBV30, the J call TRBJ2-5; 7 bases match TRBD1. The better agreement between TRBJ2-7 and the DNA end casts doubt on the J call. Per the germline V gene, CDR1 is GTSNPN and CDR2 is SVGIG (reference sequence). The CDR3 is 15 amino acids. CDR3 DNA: TGTGCCTGGAGTATTACAACCGGGACAGCCTACGAGCAGTACTTC. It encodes CAWSITTGTAYEQYF.

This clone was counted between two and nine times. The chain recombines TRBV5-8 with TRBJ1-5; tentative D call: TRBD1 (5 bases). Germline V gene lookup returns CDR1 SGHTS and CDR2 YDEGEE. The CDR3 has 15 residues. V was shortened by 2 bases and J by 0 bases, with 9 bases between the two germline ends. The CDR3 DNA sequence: TGTGCCAGCAGCTTCTACAGGATTAGCAATCAGCCCCAGCATTTT. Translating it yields CASSFYRISNQPQHF.

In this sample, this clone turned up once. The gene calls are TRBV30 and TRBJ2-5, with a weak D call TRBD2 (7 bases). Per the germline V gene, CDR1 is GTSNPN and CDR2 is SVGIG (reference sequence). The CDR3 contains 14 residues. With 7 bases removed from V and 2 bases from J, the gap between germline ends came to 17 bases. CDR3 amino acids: CASSPGGIQETQYF. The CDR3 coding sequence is TGTGCCTCTTCCCCGGGGGGCATTCAAGAGACCCAGTACTTC.

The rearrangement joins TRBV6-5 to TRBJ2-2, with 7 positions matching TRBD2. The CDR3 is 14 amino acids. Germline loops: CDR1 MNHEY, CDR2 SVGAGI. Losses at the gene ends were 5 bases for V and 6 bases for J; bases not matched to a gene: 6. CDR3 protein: CASSLDSGAGELFF. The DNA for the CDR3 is TGTGCCAGCAGTCTCGACAGCGGGGCCGGGGAGCTGTTTTTT.

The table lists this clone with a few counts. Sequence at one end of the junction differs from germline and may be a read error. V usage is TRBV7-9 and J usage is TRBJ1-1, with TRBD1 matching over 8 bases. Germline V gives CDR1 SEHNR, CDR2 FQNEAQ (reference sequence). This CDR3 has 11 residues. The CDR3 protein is CASSSSWTGLF. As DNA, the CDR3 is TGTGCCAGCAGCTCAAGCTGGACAGGGCTGTTT.

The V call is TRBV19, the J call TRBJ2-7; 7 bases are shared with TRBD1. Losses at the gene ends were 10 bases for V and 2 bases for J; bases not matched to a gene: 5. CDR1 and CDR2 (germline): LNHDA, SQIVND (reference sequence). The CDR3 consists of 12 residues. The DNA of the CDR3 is TGTGCCACTAGGGGGCGGACCTACGAGCAGTACTTC. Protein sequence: CATRGRTYEQYF. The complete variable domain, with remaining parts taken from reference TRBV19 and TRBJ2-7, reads DGGITQSPKYLFRKEGQNVTLSCEQNLNHDAMYWYRQDPGQGLRLIYYSQIVNDFQKGDIAEGYSVSREKKESFPLTVTSAQKNPTAFYLCATRGRTYEQYFGPGTRLTVT.

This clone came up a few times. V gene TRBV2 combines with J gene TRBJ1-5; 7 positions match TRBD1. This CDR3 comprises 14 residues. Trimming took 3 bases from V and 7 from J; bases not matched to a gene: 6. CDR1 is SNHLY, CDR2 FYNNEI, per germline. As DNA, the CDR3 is TGTGCCAGCAGTGATCGGGCAGGGGGACAGCCCCAGCATTTT. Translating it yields CASSDRAGGQPQHF. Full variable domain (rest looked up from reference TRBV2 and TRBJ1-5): EPEVTQTPSHQVTQMGQEVILRCVPISNHLYFYWYRQILGQKVEFLVSFYNNEISEKSEIFDDQFSVERPDGSNFTLKIRSTKLEDSAMYFCASSDRAGGQPQHFGDGTRLSIL.

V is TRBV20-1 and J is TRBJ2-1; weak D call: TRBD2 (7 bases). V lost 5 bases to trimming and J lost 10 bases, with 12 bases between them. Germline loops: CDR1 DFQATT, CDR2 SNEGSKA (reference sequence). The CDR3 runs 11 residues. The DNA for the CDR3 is TGCAGTGCTGCGGGGGCGGTCGAGCAGTTCTTC. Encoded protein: CSAAGAVEQFF.

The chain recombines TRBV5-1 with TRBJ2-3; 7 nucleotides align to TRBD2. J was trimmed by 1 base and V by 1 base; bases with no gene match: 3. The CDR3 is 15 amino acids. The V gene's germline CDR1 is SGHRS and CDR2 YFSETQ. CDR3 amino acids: CASSLTAGGTDTQYF. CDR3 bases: TGCGCCAGCAGCTTGACTGCGGGAGGCACAGATACGCAGTATTTT.

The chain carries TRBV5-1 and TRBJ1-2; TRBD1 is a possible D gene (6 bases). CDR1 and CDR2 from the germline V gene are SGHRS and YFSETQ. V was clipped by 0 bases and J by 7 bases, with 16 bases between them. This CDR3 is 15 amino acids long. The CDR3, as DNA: TGCGCCAGCAGCTTGGGCGGGGGCCCCCAGCGTGGCTACACCTTC. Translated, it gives CASSLGGGPQRGYTF. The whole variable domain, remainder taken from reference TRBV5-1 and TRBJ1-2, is KAGVTQTPRYLIKTRGQQVTLSCSPISGHRSVSWYQQTPGQGLQFLFEYFSETQRNKGNFPGRFSGRQFSNSRSEMNVSTLELGDSALYLCASSLGGGPQRGYTFGSGTRLTVV.

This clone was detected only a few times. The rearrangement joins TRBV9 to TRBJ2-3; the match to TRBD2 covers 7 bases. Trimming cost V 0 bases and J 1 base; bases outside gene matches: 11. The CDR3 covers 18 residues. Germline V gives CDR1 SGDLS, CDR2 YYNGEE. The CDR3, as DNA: TGTGCCAGCAGCGTAGCCCGAGCGGGACTTCAGGGCACAGATACGCAGTATTTT. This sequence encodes CASSVARAGLQGTDTQYF.

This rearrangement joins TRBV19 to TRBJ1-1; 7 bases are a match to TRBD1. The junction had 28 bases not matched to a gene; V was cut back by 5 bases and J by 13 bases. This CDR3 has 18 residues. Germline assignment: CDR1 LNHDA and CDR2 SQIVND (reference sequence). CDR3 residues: CASSSNRQGAPAGEKGFF. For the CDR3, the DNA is TGTGCCAGTAGTTCAAATCGACAGGGAGCCCCCGCAGGAGAAAAGGGTTTCTTT.

CDR3: CASSEIRRVGGYTF. The CDR3 bases are TGTGCCAGCAGTGAAATTAGGAGGGTGGGTGGCTACACCTTC. The J gene is TRBJ1-2, the V gene TRBV6-1; no firm D call. The V and J ends lost 2 bases and 7 bases respectively, with 14 bases between them. The germline V gene has CDR1 MNHNS and CDR2 SASEGT. The CDR3 sequence is 14 residues long.

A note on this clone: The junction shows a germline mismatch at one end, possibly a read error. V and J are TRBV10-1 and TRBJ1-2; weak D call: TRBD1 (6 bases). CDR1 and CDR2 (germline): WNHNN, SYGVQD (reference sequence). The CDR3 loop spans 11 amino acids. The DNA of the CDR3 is TGCGCCAGCGGTACGGGCGACAGGATTTCCTTC. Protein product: CASGTGDRISF.

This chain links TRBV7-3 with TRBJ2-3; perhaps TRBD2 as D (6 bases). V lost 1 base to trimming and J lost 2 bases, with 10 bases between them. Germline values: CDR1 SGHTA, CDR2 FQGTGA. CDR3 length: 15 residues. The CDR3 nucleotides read TGTGCCAGCAGCTTAAGGGACTCCCCCACAGATACGCAGTATTTT. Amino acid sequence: CASSLRDSPTDTQYF.

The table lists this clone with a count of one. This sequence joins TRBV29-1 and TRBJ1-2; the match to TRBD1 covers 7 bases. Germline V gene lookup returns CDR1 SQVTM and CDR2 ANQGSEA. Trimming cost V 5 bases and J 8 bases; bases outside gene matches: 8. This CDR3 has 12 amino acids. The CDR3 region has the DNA TGCAGCGTTCGAACAGGGGCGAAGGGCTACACCTTC. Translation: CSVRTGAKGYTF.

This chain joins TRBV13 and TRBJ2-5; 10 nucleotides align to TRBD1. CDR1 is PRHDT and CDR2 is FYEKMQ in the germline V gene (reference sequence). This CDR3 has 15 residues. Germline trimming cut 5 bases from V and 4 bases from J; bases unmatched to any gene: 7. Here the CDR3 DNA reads TGTGCCAGCAGCCCACCGGGACAGGGGCGAGAGACCCAGTACTTC. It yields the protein CASSPPGQGRETQYF.

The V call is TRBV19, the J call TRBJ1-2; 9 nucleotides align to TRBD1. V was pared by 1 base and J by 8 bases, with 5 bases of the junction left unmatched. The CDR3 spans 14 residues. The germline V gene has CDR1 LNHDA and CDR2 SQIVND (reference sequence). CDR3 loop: CASSIVTGGGGYTF. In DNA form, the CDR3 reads TGTGCCAGTAGTATAGTCACAGGGGGCGGAGGCTACACCTTC.

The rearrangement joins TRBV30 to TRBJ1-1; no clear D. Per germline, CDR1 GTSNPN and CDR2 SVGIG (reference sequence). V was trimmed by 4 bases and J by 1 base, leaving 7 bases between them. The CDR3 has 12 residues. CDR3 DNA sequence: TGTGCCTGGACCTCAGGGAACACTGAAGCTTTCTTT. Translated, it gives CAWTSGNTEAFF.

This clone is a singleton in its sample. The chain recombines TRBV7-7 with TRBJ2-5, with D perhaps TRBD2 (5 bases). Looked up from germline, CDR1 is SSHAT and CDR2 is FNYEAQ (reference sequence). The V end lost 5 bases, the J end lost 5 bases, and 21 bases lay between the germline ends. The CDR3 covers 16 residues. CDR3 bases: TGTGCCAGCAGCCTCAACCCAGTATCCACGGGGGAGACCCAGTACTTC. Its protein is CASSLNPVSTGETQYF.

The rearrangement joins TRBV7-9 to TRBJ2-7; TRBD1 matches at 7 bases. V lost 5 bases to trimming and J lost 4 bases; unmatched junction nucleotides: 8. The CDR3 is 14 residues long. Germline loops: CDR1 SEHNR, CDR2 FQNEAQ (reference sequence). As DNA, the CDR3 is TGTGCCAGCAGCCCCTGGGACAGACGATACGAGCAGTACTTC. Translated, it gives CASSPWDRRYEQYF.

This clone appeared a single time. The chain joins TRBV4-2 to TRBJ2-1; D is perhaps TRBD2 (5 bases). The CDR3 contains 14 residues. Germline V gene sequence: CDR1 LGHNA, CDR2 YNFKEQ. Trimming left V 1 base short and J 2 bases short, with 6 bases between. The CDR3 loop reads CASSQAGTYNEQFF. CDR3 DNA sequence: TGTGCCAGCAGCCAAGCCGGGACCTACAATGAGCAGTTCTTC.

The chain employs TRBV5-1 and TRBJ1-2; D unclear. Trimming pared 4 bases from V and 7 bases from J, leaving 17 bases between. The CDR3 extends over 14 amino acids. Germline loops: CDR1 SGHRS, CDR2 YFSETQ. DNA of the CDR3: TGCGCCAGCAGCCCGGGGTTATGGGCGTCTGGCTACACCTTC. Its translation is CASSPGLWASGYTF.

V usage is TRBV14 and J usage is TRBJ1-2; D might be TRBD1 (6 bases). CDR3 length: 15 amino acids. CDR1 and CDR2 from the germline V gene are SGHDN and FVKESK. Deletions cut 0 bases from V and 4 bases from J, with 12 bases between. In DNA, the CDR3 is TGTGCCAGCAGCCAAGATGCACGGACAGTCTATGGCTACACCTTC. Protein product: CASSQDARTVYGYTF.